Below, 7 T cell receptor beta chains from the same sample are listed, as sequenced in a study of cytomegalovirus exposure and HLA in healthy donors. Researchers ran the PCR with 60 Vbeta and 13 Jbeta primers. The method was immunoSEQ multiplex PCR; TCRdb's version includes in-frame clones alone and lacks a portion of them. The data contain 82,000 or so clones, roughly 80% of them seen just once; the ten biggest clones take up 6.2%. The sequencing sample was made of PBMCs. These receptors originate from a woman aged 45 to 65 in good health and CMV-seropositive.

The chain links TRBV30 to TRBJ1-5, with TRBD1 matching over 7 bases. CDR3 length: 14 amino acids. Germline CDR1 reads GTSNPN; CDR2 reads SVGIG (reference sequence). The J segment lost 1 base and the V segment lost 2 bases, leaving 2 bases of the junction unmatched. The CDR3 sequence is CAWSSGGSNQPQHF. CDR3 in DNA: TGTGCCTGGAGTTCAGGGGGGAGCAATCAGCCCCAGCATTTT.

This clone qualifies as medium-sized (0.01 to 0.1%). This sequence joins TRBV6-1 and TRBJ1-1; no firm D call. The CDR3 is made up of 14 amino acids. The V end lost 6 bases, the J end lost 1 base, and 12 bases lay between the germline ends. CDR1 is MNHNS, CDR2 SASEGT, per germline. In DNA, the CDR3 is TGTGCCAGCAGCCATTCTATAGAGAACACTGAAGCTTTCTTT. The encoded protein is CASSHSIENTEAFF.

This rearrangement joins TRBV2 to TRBJ2-1; unclear D gene. In germline, CDR1 is SNHLY, CDR2 FYNNEI. Trimming cost V 0 bases and J 9 bases, with 9 bases left between them. This CDR3 contains 13 residues. DNA of the CDR3: TGTGCCAGCAGTGAAGCGTCCCTCCGTGAGCAGTTCTTC. As protein: CASSEASLREQFF.

The chain employs TRBV29-1 and TRBJ2-1, with 7 bases identical to TRBD2. Germline CDR1 and CDR2: SQVTM and ANQGSEA. J lost 0 bases, V lost 5 bases, and 4 bases had no gene match. The CDR3 covers 14 residues. CDR3 coding DNA: TGCAGCGTTCTAGCGGAGAGCTCCTACAATGAGCAGTTCTTC. Its protein product is CSVLAESSYNEQFF.

CDR3 nucleotide sequence: TGTGCCAGCAGCCCAGCCGGGGGTTACACTGAAGCTTTCTTT. This sequence encodes CASSPAGGYTEAFF. V usage is TRBV14 and J usage is TRBJ1-1, with D possibly TRBD1 on 5 matching bases. The V end lost 4 bases, the J end lost 3 bases, and 12 bases lay between the germline ends. The germline CDR1 and CDR2 sequences are SGHDN and FVKESK. CDR3 length: 14 amino acids.

CDR3 in DNA: TGTGCCAGCAGTTTAGGATACAGGGGCCGAGTTGAAAAACTGTTTTTT. Translated: CASSLGYRGRVEKLFF. The chain is built from TRBV28 and TRBJ1-4; 7 bases match TRBD1. Germline V gene data show CDR1 as MDHEN and CDR2 as SYDVKM. The V and J ends lost 2 bases and 7 bases, in that order; junction bases with no gene match: 10. The CDR3 is made up of 16 amino acids. Complete variable domain (other parts from reference TRBV28 and TRBJ1-4): DVKVTQSSRYLVKRTGEKVFLECVQDMDHENMFWYRQDPGLGLRLIYFSYDVKMKEKGDIPEGYSVSREKKERFSLILESASTNQTSMYLCASSLGYRGRVEKLFFGSGTQLSVL.

The chain links TRBV6-5 to TRBJ1-2; D remains unclear. V lost 5 bases to trimming and J lost 6 bases, with 16 bases between them. Germline CDR1 is MNHEY and CDR2 is SVGAGI. This CDR3 has 14 amino acids. Here the CDR3 reads CASSVPGVPNGYTF. The CDR3 bases are TGTGCCAGCAGTGTACCCGGGGTCCCTAATGGCTACACCTTC.